These 7 T cell receptor beta chains share one sample of origin, sequenced in a study of T cell repertoires in cytomegalovirus infection (dated by TCRdb to the late 2010s). No cognate antigen is known for these TCRs. This sample's treatment or condition label indicates: in vitro stimulation with specific CMV peptide epitopes to enrich CMV-specific T cells. The instrument was an Illumina HiSeq 1500. In TCRdb, the public reads were trimmed at Q25 with fastp and aligned with MiXCR, with productive beta chains retained. CDR3 protein duplicates are merged, each entry listing the most common genes and DNA. The sample yields roughly 990,000 distinct CDR3 sequences; approximately 31% were counted once. The top ten hold around 15% of the sample. Sequenced material: cultured CD8+ T cells from PBMCs, taken from culture after CMV antigen stimulation. Receptors originate from a human donor in good health (CMV status not recorded). Some clones in this sample may be carry-over from other donors' samples.

This clonotype showed up just a few times. This chain uses TRBV27 with TRBJ1-5; possible D gene TRBD1, 6 bases. Germline loops: CDR1 MNHEY, CDR2 SMNVEV (reference sequence). CDR3 length: 16 amino acids. The V gene lost 6 bases and the J gene lost 3 bases, with 18 bases spanning the gap. The CDR3 region is CASRKLGAPLNQPQHF. The CDR3 DNA is TGTGCCAGCAGGAAGTTGGGGGCCCCCCTCAATCAGCCCCAGCATTTT.

The V and J genes are TRBV27 and TRBJ2-7; TRBD1 matches 8 bases. The CDR3 is made up of 12 amino acids. Germline V gene sequence: CDR1 MNHEY, CDR2 SMNVEV (reference sequence). CDR3 nucleotides: TGTTTATCCGGACAGGGAGTCTCAGGGCAGTACGTC. Encoded protein: CLSGQGVSGQYV.

This chain joins TRBV6-5 and TRBJ1-4; D remains unclear. The CDR3 has 16 residues. Trimming pared 2 bases from V and 7 bases from J, leaving 17 bases between. CDR1 is MNHEY, CDR2 SVGAGI, per germline. CDR3 amino acids: CASSYGKGNWGEKLFF. The DNA of the CDR3 is TGTGCCAGCAGTTACGGAAAGGGCAACTGGGGTGAAAAACTGTTTTTT.

A few counts support this clonotype. The chain joins TRBV12-3 or TRBV12-4 to TRBJ2-7, with unresolved D. This CDR3 is 12 amino acids long. Trimming removed 5 bases from V and 6 bases from J, with 11 bases in between. The CDR3 region has the DNA TGTGCCAGCAGTGGGGTTCTGGGCGAGCAGTACTTC. It is translated as CASSGVLGEQYF.

This clonotype was seen many times. The gene calls are TRBV7-6 and TRBJ2-4, with TRBD2 as a possible D gene (6 bases). This CDR3 is 14 amino acids long. Trimming shortened V by 5 bases and J by 0 bases, and 8 bases separated the two germline ends. The V gene's germline CDR1 is SGHVS and CDR2 FNYEAQ. The CDR3 loop is CASSGGTAKNIQYF. In DNA form, the CDR3 reads TGTGCCAGCAGCGGCGGGACAGCCAAAAACATTCAGTACTTC.

The sample holds one count of this clonotype. This may arise from a read error, as a much more abundant clone is one base away. The rearrangement links TRBV7-9 to TRBJ2-3, with unresolved D. The CDR3 sequence is 17 residues long. Germline V lookup: CDR1 SEHNR, CDR2 FQNEAQ (reference sequence). The CDR3 nucleotides are TGTGTCAGCAGCTCGTTGCTGGTAGCCGGTTCAAAAGATACGCAGTATTTT. Amino acid sequence: CVSSSLLVAGSKDTQYF. Complete variable domain (other parts from reference TRBV7-9 and TRBJ2-3): DTGVSQNPRHKITKRGQNVTFRCDPISEHNRLYWYRQTLGQGPEFLTYFQNEAQLEKSRLLSDRFSAERPKGSFSTLEIQRTEQGDSAMYLCVSSSLLVAGSKDTQYFGPGTRLTVL.

The V and J genes are TRBV7-4 and TRBJ2-3, with D unresolved. V dropped 5 bases and J dropped 0 bases, with 9 bases sitting between them. Germline V lookup: CDR1 SGHVT, CDR2 SQSDAQ. This CDR3 comprises 14 residues. The chain's CDR3 is CASSPESSTDTQYF. DNA for the CDR3: TGTGCCAGCAGCCCAGAGAGTAGCACAGATACGCAGTATTTT.